The clone carrying this TCR beta chain was counted once. The CDR3 has 15 amino acids. Unmatched junction bases numbered 8, after V lost 6 bases and J lost 1 base. In germline, CDR1 is MNHEY, CDR2 SVGAGI. This sample was included in a study of blood T cell repertoires in COVID-19. About the research overall: Samples of COVID-19 (acute and convalescent) were obtained from the United States, Italy and Spain.

In the source study's methods: Using reference gene primer amplification, nucleated cell counts were estimated. Only in-frame clones appear in the TCRdb table, and some are missing; sequencing was by immunoSEQ multiplex PCR. That table supplies the V and J calls and clone size; D and trimming were determined from the DNA. The sample consists of about 270,000 clones, about nine tenths of them appearing once. Participants were aged about 18 to 100 years from roughly 26 US areas. Clinical history reported by participants formed the basis on which cohorts were assigned. V gene TRBV6-5 combines with J gene TRBJ1-1; 7 positions match TRBD1. The receptor was derived from a woman aged 40 to 55 with acute COVID-19. The sequencing input was PBMCs or T cells enriched from blood (not recorded which). The CDR3 DNA is TGTGCCAGCAGACGACGACAGGGCTCGAACACTGAAGCTTTCTTT. Translation: CASRRRQGSNTEAFF.